The present entry profiles one T cell receptor beta chain with its context. Its antigen target is currently unknown. No per-base quality is available; no much larger clone lies one base away. The data were taken from a study of blood T cell repertoires in COVID-19 (dated by TCRdb to 2020 to 2022). Study-wide context: Collaborator samples came from the United States, Italy and Spain and covered acute and convalescent phases of COVID-19. The dataset comprised deeply sampled blood TCRbeta repertoires from subjects exposed to, actively infected with, or recovered from COVID-19. The samples were drawn from the first 160 participants of the ongoing ImmuneRACE study and from 950 to 1,500 subjects provided by 6 global collaborators. The repertoires were released in a freely available public database meant as a resource for research on the immune response to SARS-CoV-2. The sample metadata nearly always contained a de-identified subject ID, COVID-19 status, age in years and sex. Where available, HLA class I and class II types were obtained from metadata supplied by the sample provider rather than from assay-based typing. The material from the prospective study consisted of cDNA or gDNA derived from T cells, B-cell-depleted T cells, or PBMCs. What the research found in general, with its limitations: The amount of clinical and demographic metadata varied by source and participant and was provided uncurated.

In Seattle, one collaborating source enrolled patients while the infection was active and tracked those patients longitudinally over the course of disease. The collaborating institutions used their own protocols to collect whole blood in K2EDTA tubes. For TCRbeta analysis, collaborators shipped samples as frozen whole blood, isolated PBMCs, or DNA extracted from either of those sample types. Sequences LNHNV (CDR1) and YYDKDF (CDR2) are obtained from the germline V gene (reference sequence). Including the terminal cysteine and phenylalanine, the CDR3 comprises 15 residues. Only the CDR3 DNA stays, 45 bases, in frame from base 1. Between the V and J ends, shortened by 8 bases and 6 bases respectively, the junction contains 20 bases. The immunoSEQ Assay, a bias-controlled multiplex PCR, was used to amplify TCRbeta CDR3 regions from genomic DNA. In the paper's pipeline: The number of nucleated cells in each sample was estimated from the amplification of reference gene primers within the assay. To quantify the absolute abundance of each unique TCRbeta CDR3 rearrangement, sequence reads were collapsed and filtered. For each sample, productive Simpson clonality was calculated as the square root of Simpson's diversity index across productive rearrangements. TCRdb provides this immuneACCESS table in a form limited to in-frame rearrangements. Some clones are lacking; in checked studies, under half of them reflect an unresolved V gene, and why the rest are absent is not known. V, J and clone size are those of that table, while D and trimming were read from the DNA. The sample table lists roughly 300,000 clones, more than 80% of them with a count of one. The ten largest clonotypes hold under 7% of the sample.

The source is a woman aged 25 to 39 with COVID-19, enrolled during active disease. In this chain, TRBV15 is recombined with TRBJ1-5; the D gene remains uncertain. Sample: peripheral blood. The DNA sequence is given as TGTGCCACCCGCTATCAGCTCAGTTCGGGTCAGCCCCAGCATTTT. This is translated as CATRYQLSSGQPQHF.